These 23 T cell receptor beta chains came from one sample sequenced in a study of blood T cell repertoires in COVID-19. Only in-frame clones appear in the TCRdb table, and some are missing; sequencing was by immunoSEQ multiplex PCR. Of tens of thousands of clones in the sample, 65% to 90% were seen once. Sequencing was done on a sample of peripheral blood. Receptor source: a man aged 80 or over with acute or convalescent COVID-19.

CDR3 protein: CASSSDSAEAFF. CDR3 in DNA: TGCGCCAGCAGCTCCGACTCCGCTGAAGCTTTCTTT. The chain joins TRBV5-1 to TRBJ1-1; the D is unclear. Trimming shortened V by 3 bases and J by 6 bases, and 9 bases separated the two germline ends. CDR1 SGHRS and CDR2 YFSETQ come from the germline V gene. This CDR3 comprises 12 residues.

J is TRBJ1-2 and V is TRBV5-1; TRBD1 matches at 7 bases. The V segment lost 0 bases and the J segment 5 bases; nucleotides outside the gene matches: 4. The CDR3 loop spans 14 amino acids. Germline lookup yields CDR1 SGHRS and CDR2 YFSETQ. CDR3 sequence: CASSLDRGTYGYTF. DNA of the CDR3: TGCGCCAGCAGCTTGGACAGGGGAACATATGGCTACACCTTC.

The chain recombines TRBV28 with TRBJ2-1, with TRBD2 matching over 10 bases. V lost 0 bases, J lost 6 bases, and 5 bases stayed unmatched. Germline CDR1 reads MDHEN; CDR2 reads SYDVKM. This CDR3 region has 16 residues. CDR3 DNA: TGTGCCAGCAGTTTATGGGCTAGCGGGAGCGGCAATGAGCAGTTCTTC. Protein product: CASSLWASGSGNEQFF.

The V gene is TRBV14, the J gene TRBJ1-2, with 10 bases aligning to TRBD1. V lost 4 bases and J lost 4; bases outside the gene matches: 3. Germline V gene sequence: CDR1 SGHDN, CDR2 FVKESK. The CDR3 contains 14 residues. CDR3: CASSPGQGIYGYTF. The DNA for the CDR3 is TGTGCCAGCAGCCCGGGACAGGGGATCTATGGCTACACCTTC.

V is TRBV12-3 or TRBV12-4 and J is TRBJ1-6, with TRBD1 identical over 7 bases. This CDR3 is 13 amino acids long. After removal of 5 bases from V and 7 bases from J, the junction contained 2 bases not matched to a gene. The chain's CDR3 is CASSPGGNSPLHF. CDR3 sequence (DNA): TGTGCCAGCAGTCCAGGGGGGAATTCACCCCTCCACTTT.

CDR3 sequence (DNA): TGTGCCTGGAGGGGACAGGGGTGGGCCTATGGCTACACCTTC. Its protein product is CAWRGQGWAYGYTF. J is TRBJ1-2 and V is TRBV30; 10 bases line up with TRBD1. Germline V gene lookup returns CDR1 GTSNPN and CDR2 SVGIG (reference sequence). This CDR3 is built from 14 residues. V lost 3 bases and J lost 4; bases outside the gene matches: 5.

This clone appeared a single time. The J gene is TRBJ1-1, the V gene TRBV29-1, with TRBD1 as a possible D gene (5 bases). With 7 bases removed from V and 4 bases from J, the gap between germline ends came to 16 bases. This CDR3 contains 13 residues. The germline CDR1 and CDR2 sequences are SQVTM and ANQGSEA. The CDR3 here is CSARTPRGTEAFF. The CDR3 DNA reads TGCAGCGCCCGTACCCCAAGGGGCACTGAAGCTTTCTTT. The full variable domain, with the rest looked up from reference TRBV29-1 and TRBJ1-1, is SAVISQKPSRDICQRGTSLTIQCQVDSQVTMMFWYRQQPGQSLTLIATANQGSEATYESGFVIDKFPISRPNLTFSTLTVSNMSPEDSSIYLCSARTPRGTEAFFGQGTRLTVV.

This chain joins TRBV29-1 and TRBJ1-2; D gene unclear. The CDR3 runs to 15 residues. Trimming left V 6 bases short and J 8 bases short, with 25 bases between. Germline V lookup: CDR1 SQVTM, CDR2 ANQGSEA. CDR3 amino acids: CSVNPRGLDANGYTF. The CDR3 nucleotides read TGCAGCGTCAACCCCCGAGGGTTAGACGCGAACGGCTACACCTTC.

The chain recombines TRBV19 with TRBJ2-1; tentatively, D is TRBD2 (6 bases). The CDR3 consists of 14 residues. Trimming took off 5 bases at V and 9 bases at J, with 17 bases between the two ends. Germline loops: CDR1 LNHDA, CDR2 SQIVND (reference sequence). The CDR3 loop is CASSGQGGRGEQFF. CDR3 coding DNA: TGTGCCAGTAGTGGCCAGGGAGGAAGGGGTGAGCAGTTCTTC. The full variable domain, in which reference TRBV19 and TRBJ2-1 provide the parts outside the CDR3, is DGGITQSPKYLFRKEGQNVTLSCEQNLNHDAMYWYRQDPGQGLRLIYYSQIVNDFQKGDIAEGYSVSREKKESFPLTVTSAQKNPTAFYLCASSGQGGRGEQFFGPGTRLTVL.

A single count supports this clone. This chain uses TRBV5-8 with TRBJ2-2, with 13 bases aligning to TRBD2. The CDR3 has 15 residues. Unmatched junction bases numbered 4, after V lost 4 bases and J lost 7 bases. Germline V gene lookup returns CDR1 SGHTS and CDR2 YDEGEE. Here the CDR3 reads CASSTSGRGRGELFF. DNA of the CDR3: TGTGCCAGCAGCACTAGCGGGAGGGGTCGCGGGGAGCTGTTTTTT.

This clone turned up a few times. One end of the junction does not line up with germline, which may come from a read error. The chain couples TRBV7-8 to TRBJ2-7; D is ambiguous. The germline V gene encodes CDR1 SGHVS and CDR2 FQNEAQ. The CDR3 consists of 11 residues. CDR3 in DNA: TGTGCCAGCAGCTTAGACCAGGCCAGCCACTTC. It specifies CASSLDQASHF. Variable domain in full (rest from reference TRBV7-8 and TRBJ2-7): GAGVSQSPRYKVAKRGQDVALRCDPISGHVSLFWYQQALGQGPEFLTYFQNEAQLDKSGLPSDRFFAERPEGSVSTLKIQRTQQEDSAVYLCASSLDQASHFGPGTRLTVT.

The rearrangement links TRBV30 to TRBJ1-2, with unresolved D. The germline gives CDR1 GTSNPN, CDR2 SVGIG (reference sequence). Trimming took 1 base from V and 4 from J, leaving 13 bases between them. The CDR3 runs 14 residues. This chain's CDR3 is CAWSGLSGLYGYTF. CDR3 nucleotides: TGTGCCTGGAGTGGCCTTAGCGGGCTCTATGGCTACACCTTC.

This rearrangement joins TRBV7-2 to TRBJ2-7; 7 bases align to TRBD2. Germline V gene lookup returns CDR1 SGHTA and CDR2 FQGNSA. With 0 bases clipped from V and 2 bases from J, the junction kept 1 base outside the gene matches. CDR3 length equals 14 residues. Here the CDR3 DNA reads TGTGCCAGCAGCTTAGCGGGAGGGCCCTACGAGCAGTACTTC. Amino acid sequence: CASSLAGGPYEQYF.

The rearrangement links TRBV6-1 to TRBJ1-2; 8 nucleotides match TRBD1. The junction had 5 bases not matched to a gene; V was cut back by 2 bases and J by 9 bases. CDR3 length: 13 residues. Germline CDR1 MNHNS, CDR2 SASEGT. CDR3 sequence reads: CASSERQGPSYTF. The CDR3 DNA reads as TGTGCCAGCAGTGAAAGACAGGGGCCGAGCTACACCTTC.

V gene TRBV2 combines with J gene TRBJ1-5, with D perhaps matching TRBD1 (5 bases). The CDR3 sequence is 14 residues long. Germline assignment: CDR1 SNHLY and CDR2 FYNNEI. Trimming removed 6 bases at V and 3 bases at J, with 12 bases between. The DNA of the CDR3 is TGTGCCAGCAGACCAACAGGAATCAATCAGCCCCAGCATTTT. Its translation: CASRPTGINQPQHF.

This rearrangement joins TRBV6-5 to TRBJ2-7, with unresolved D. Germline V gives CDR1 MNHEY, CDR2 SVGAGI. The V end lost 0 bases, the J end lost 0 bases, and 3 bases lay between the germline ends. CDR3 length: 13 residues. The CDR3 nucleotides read TGTGCCAGCAGTTACTCCGTCTCCTACGAGCAGTACTTC. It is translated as CASSYSVSYEQYF.

Written as DNA, the CDR3 is TGTGCCAGCAGCGCGGGGGACAGGGATAATGAAAAACTGTTTTTT. Translating gives CASSAGDRDNEKLFF. V gene TRBV9 combines with J gene TRBJ1-4, with TRBD1 matching over 9 bases. The CDR3 is 15 residues long. Per germline, CDR1 SGDLS and CDR2 YYNGEE. Losses at the gene ends were 3 bases for V and 4 bases for J; bases not matched to a gene: 4.

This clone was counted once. The CDR3 region has the DNA TGTGCCAGCAGCGTGGGCCCTCATCCCAACGAGCAGTACTTC. Protein product: CASSVGPHPNEQYF. The chain is built from TRBV9 and TRBJ2-7; D gene unclear. V was cut by 2 bases and J by 5 bases, with 14 bases left in between. Looked up from germline, CDR1 is SGDLS and CDR2 is YYNGEE. This CDR3 is 14 amino acids long.

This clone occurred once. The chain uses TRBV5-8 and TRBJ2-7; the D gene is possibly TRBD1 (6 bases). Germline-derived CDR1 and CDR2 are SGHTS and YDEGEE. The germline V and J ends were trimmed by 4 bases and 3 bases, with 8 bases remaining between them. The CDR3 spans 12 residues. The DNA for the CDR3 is TGTGCCAGCAGCCGGACAGACTACGAGCAGTACTTC. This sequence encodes CASSRTDYEQYF.

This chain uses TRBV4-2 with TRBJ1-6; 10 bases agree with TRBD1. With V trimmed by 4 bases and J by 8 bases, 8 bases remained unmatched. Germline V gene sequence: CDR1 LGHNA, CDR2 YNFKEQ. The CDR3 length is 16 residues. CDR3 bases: TGTGCCAGCAGCCCCCGGGACAGGGGTAGCGATTCACCCCTCCACTTT. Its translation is CASSPRDRGSDSPLHF.

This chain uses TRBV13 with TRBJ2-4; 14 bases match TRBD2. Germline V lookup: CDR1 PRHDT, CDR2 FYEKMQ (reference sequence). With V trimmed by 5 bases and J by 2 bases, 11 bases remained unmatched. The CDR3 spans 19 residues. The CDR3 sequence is CASSGGLAGGLISKNIQYF. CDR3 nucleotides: TGTGCCAGCAGCGGAGGACTAGCGGGAGGACTTATCTCCAAAAACATTCAGTACTTC. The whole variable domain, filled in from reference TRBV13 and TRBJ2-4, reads AAGVIQSPRHLIKEKRETATLKCYPIPRHDTVYWYQQGPGQDPQFLISFYEKMQSDKGSIPDRFSAQQFSDYHSELNMSSLELGDSALYFCASSGGLAGGLISKNIQYFGAGTRLSVL.

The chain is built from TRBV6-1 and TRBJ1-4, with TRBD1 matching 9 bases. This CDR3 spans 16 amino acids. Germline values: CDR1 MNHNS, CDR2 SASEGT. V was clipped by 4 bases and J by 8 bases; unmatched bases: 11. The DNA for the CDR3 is TGTGCCAGCAGTGTCCGGACAGGGGTCCTCGGCGAAAAACTGTTTTTT. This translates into CASSVRTGVLGEKLFF.

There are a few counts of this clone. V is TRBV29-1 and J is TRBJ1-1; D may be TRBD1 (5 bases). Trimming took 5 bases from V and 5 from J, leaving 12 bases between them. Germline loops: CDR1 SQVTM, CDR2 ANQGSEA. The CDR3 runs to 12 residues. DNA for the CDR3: TGCAGCGTTTCAGGTCCAGGGACTGAAGCTTTCTTT. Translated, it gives CSVSGPGTEAFF.